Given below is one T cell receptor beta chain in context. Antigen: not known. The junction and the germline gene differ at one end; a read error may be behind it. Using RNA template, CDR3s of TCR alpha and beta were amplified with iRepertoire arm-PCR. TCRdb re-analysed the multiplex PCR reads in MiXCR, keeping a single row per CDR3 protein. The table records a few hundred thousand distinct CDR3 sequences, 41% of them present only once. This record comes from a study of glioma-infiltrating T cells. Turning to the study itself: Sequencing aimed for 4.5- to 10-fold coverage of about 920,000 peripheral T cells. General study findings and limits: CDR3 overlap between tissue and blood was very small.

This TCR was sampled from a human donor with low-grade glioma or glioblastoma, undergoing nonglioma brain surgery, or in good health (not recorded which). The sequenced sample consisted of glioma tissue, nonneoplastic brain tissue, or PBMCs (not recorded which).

The CDR3 here is CASSPPGERLFF. For the CDR3, the DNA is TGTGCCAGCAGCCCCCCGGGTGAAAGACTGTTTTTT. The rearrangement links TRBV3-1 to TRBJ1-4; D is undetermined. The CDR3 contains 12 residues. Germline CDR1 and CDR2: LGHDT and YNNKEL (reference sequence).